These T cell receptor beta chains were read from a single sample in a study of Graves' ophthalmopathy and Graves' hyperthyroidism. TCRdb re-derived calls from the multiplex PCR reads in MiXCR, one entry per CDR3 protein. The sample carries more than 300,000 distinct CDR3 sequences, roughly 15% recorded once. Material for sequencing was peripheral blood. All receptors derive from an adult woman with stable Graves' hyperthyroidism. Both conserved end residues are part of each CDR3. A D gene is named only where the DNA matches it firmly. Clone size is given for some rows only: seen once, a few or many times, or a class if the clone is expanded.

D	J	V	length	size	DNA	CDR3
NA	TRBJ2-7	TRBV29-1	13	many	TGCAGCGTTGTCTGGGGCTTCTCCTACGAGCAGTACTTC	CSVVWGFSYEQYF
TRBD1	TRBJ1-1	TRBV28	15	NA	TGTGCCAGCAGTGGACAGGGGAGTGAGAACACTGAAGCTTTCTTT	CASSGQGSENTEAFF
TRBD1	TRBJ2-2	TRBV28	16	many	TGTGCCAGCAGTCTGAGGGACAGGGGATACACCGGGGAGCTGTTTTTT	CASSLRDRGYTGELFF
TRBD1	TRBJ1-2	TRBV6-5	17	many	TGTGCCAGCAGGCCGGGACAGGGGGTCATTAGGAACTATGGCTACACCTTC	CASRPGQGVIRNYGYTF
TRBD1	TRBJ1-5	TRBV6-4	14	NA	TGTGCCAGCAGCTCGGGACAGGGTAATCAGCCCCAGCATTTT	CASSSGQGNQPQHF
NA	TRBJ2-7	TRBV27	12	many	TGTGCCAGCAGTGTGGGGGTCGGAGAGCAGTACTTC	CASSVGVGEQYF
TRBD2	TRBJ2-2	TRBV6-2/TRBV6-3	19	many	TGTGCCAGCAGTTACGGTCTACGAGCGGGAACGGGGGACACCGGGGAGCTGTTTTTT	CASSYGLRAGTGDTGELFF
NA	TRBJ1-1	TRBV6-1	14	many	TGTGCCAGCAGACCTCCCAGGGAAAGCGCTGAAGCTTTCTTT	CASRPPRESAEAFF
TRBD1	TRBJ2-7	TRBV6-1	14	NA	TGTGCCAGCAGTGAAAATCTCCGGGACAGAGAGCAGTACTTC	CASSENLRDREQYF
NA	TRBJ2-5	TRBV29-1	13	many	TGCAGCGTTGAATCGTTCCGAGGAGAGACCCAGTACTTC	CSVESFRGETQYF
NA	TRBJ2-4	TRBV28	16	many	TGTGCCAGCAGTTTATCCTTCCCCCTCCCTTCGAACATTCAGTACTTC	CASSLSFPLPSNIQYF
TRBD2	TRBJ2-7	TRBV11-2	16	NA	TGTGTCAGCAGCTTAGGGTACGGTAGCGGGAGGCACGAGCAGTACTTC	CVSSLGYGSGRHEQYF
NA	TRBJ2-4	TRBV15	16	many	TGTGCCACCAGCAGAGCACCAAACATAGCCAAAAACATTCAGTACTTC	CATSRAPNIAKNIQYF
TRBD1	TRBJ2-7	TRBV6-2/TRBV6-3	14	many	TGTGCCAGCATGAGGGACAGGGGTTCCTACGAGCAGTACTTC	CASMRDRGSYEQYF
TRBD2	TRBJ2-3	TRBV12-3/TRBV12-4	16	NA	TGTGCCAGCAGTGGGGCGGAGACTAGCAGAGCAGATACGCAGTATTTT	CASSGAETSRADTQYF
NA	TRBJ2-5	TRBV20-1	16	many	TGCAGTGCCCAAACTCTCCGGACAGAGCACCAAGAGACCCAGTACTTC	CSAQTLRTEHQETQYF
TRBD2	TRBJ2-5	TRBV12-3/TRBV12-4	16	many	TGTGCCAGCAGGCCTGGGACTAGCGGGACCCAAGAGACCCAGTACTTC	CASRPGTSGTQETQYF
TRBD1	TRBJ2-7	TRBV30	15	many	TGTGCCTGGAGGCCCCCGGGACAGAGTCCCTACGAGCAGTACTTC	CAWRPPGQSPYEQYF
NA	TRBJ2-7	TRBV4-3	16	NA	TGCGCCAGCAGCCAAGGTACAGGGCAGGTGGGCTACGAGCAGTACTTC	CASSQGTGQVGYEQYF
NA	TRBJ1-3	TRBV11-2	12	many	TGTGCCAGCAGCTTCCTGGGAAACACCATATATTTT	CASSFLGNTIYF
NA	TRBJ1-1	TRBV24-1	13	NA	TGTGCCACCAGTGCAGAGAAGAACACTGAAGCTTTCTTT	CATSAEKNTEAFF
NA	TRBJ1-2	TRBV28	16	NA	TGTGCCAGCAGAACGGGATTTCCAGAAGCTAACTATGGCTACACCTTC	CASRTGFPEANYGYTF
NA	TRBJ2-5	TRBV6-1	15	many	TGTGCCAGCAGTGAAACCCCCTCGGGGCGGGAGACCCAGTACTTC	CASSETPSGRETQYF
NA	TRBJ2-7	TRBV7-9	15	many	TGTGCCAGCAGCTTACTTCTGGGAAGGACAGATGAGCAGTACTTC	CASSLLLGRTDEQYF
TRBD1	TRBJ1-1	TRBV5-1	15	many	TGCGCCAGCAGCGCCGAGGGACAGGGGGCAACTGAAGCTTTCTTT	CASSAEGQGATEAFF
TRBD2	TRBJ2-7	TRBV20-1	14	many	TGCAGTGCTAGCCGGGACTATCGCTCCTACGAGCAGTACTTC	CSASRDYRSYEQYF
TRBD2	TRBJ2-7	TRBV6-2/TRBV6-3	14	many	TGTGCCAGCACTCGACTAGCGGACTCCTACGAGCAGTACTTC	CASTRLADSYEQYF
NA	TRBJ2-5	TRBV29-1	13	many	TGCAGCGTTCCCGGGACGGACGAAGAGACCCAGTACTTC	CSVPGTDEETQYF
TRBD1	TRBJ2-7	TRBV18	14	NA	TGTGCCAGCTCCCACGACAGGGCTGAGGGCGAGCAGTACTTC	CASSHDRAEGEQYF
TRBD1	TRBJ2-2	TRBV5-1	16	many	TGCGCCAGCAGACGGGGACAGGGGATGAACACCGGGGAGCTGTTTTTT	CASRRGQGMNTGELFF
TRBD2	TRBJ2-7	TRBV11-2	18	NA	TGTGCCAGCAGCTCAAGACTAGCGGGAGGGCCCGTTCCTTACGAGCAGTACTTC	CASSSRLAGGPVPYEQYF
NA	TRBJ2-7	TRBV6-5	11	NA	TGTGCCAGCAGTTACTCAGCCGAGCAGTACTTC	CASSYSAEQYF
NA	TRBJ2-3	TRBV25-1	12	NA	TGTGCCAGCAGTGAATATGCCCTAACGCAGTATTTT	CASSEYALTQYF
NA	TRBJ2-2	TRBV7-6	14	many	TGTGCCAGCAGTAGGGGAGAATCCGGCGGGGAGCTGTTTTTT	CASSRGESGGELFF
TRBD1	TRBJ1-1	TRBV6-1	14	many	TGTGCCAGCAGGGCACAGGGGGCGGCCACTGAAGCTTTCTTT	CASRAQGAATEAFF
NA	TRBJ1-5	TRBV12-3/TRBV12-4	16	many	TGTGCCAGCACCCACCCGGGCCAAGACCCATCCCAGCCCCAGCATTTT	CASTHPGQDPSQPQHF
NA	TRBJ1-6	TRBV6-1	15	many	TGTGCCTGCGACCCCGGATCAGGGGAGCGTTCACCCCTCCACTTT	CACDPGSGERSPLHF
TRBD2	TRBJ2-7	TRBV28	14	many	TGTGCCAGCAGTTTATTTGCGGGAGCTGTCGAGCAGTACTTC	CASSLFAGAVEQYF
TRBD1	TRBJ1-3	TRBV28	17	many	TGTGCCAGCAGTTTATTGACAGGGTCCAGGGCTGGAAACACCATATATTTT	CASSLLTGSRAGNTIYF
NA	TRBJ2-5	TRBV20-1	11	NA	TGCAGTGCTAGTACCGGGGAGACCGAGGACTTC	CSASTGETEDF
NA	TRBJ2-5	TRBV15	13	many	TGTGCCACCAGCGATGGACACCAAGAGACCCAGTACTTC	CATSDGHQETQYF
TRBD1	TRBJ2-7	TRBV20-1	14	many	TGCAGTGCAGCGGGACAGGGGAACTCCTACGAGCAGTACTTC	CSAAGQGNSYEQYF
NA	TRBJ1-5	TRBV10-2	13	NA	TGCGCCAGCATGGCGGCCCCCAATCAGCCCCAGCATTTT	CASMAAPNQPQHF
NA	TRBJ2-7	TRBV9	17	many	TGTGCCAGCAGCGTAGGGTTGGGAACGTCGGACTCCTACGAGCAGTACTTC	CASSVGLGTSDSYEQYF
NA	TRBJ2-1	TRBV6-5	15	few	TGTGCCAGCAGTTACTCCGGCGGAAGATACAATGAGCAGTTCTTC	CASSYSGGRYNEQFF
NA	TRBJ2-5	TRBV28	13	many	TGTGCCAGCAGTTTAGGCGTAGAAGAGACCCAGTACTTC	CASSLGVEETQYF
TRBD1	TRBJ1-1	TRBV30	14	many	TGTGCCTGGAGTCCCGGGACAGTGAACACTGAAGCTTTCTTT	CAWSPGTVNTEAFF
TRBD1	TRBJ2-5	TRBV6-2/TRBV6-3	16	many	TGTGCCAGCAGTCCGCTTGGGACAGGTTTTACCGAGACCCAGTACTTC	CASSPLGTGFTETQYF
TRBD1	TRBJ2-4	TRBV20-1	13	few	TGCAGTGCTAGAGCAATGACAGGGGGCGATCGGTTCTTC	CSARAMTGGDRFF
NA	TRBJ1-6	TRBV6-1	14	NA	TGTGCCACCCGCTCGAGCTCCTATAATTCACCCCTCCACTTT	CATRSSSYNSPLHF
NA	TRBJ2-7	TRBV19	12	many	TGTGCCAGTAGTACTCGTGGGAATGAGCAGTACTTC	CASSTRGNEQYF
TRBD1	TRBJ1-2	TRBV2	13	many	TGTGCCAGCAGGACAGGGCGGGACTATGGCTACACCTTC	CASRTGRDYGYTF